Sequencing of this T cell receptor (beta chain) was carried out in a study of PD-L1 blockade in urothelial cancer. Germline V gives CDR1 SGHAT, CDR2 FQNNGV. The length of the CDR3 is 15 residues. Trimming cost V 4 bases and J 13 bases, with 23 bases left between them. Sequencing used immunoSEQ multiplex PCR; TCRdb keeps in-frame clones, though not all of them. Here the sample spans about 88,000 clones, 90% being singletons. The material sequenced was PBMCs, taken around atezolizumab (anti-PD-L1) treatment. The V call is TRBV11-2, the J call TRBJ2-1; TRBD1 might be the D (5 bases). The receptor comes from a man in his 60s with urothelial cancer. The CDR3 DNA follows: TGTGCCAGCAGCTATACCACAACCACAGGAAAGCTTCAGTTCTTC. Translated: CASSYTTTTGKLQFF.